This TCR beta chain comes out of a study of cytomegalovirus exposure and HLA in healthy donors. The wider study: The early release's HLA-typed donors yielded roughly 85 million unique TCRs. Study-level results: Despite most TCR sequences being rare, some public TCRs occurred in many donors.

This clone was seen a handful of times. The antigen remains undetermined. PCR involved 60 Vbeta and 13 Jbeta primers. Data came from immunoSEQ multiplex PCR; TCRdb stores just in-frame clones and leaves some out. The repertoire consists of fewer than 200,000 clones, with almost 75% occurring once and the leading ten covering 5.4%. V gave up 5 bases and J gave up 5 bases; unmatched junction bases: 15. CDR3 length: 18 amino acids. Germline CDR1 SGHNT, CDR2 YENEEA. V usage is TRBV11-3 and J usage is TRBJ2-1; 10 positions agree with TRBD1. Sequencing used PBMCs. The clonotype was recovered from a woman between 18 and 29 years old in good health and CMV-seropositive. The CDR3 protein is CASSLSGFDRGQDNEQFF. In nucleotides, the CDR3 is TGTGCCAGCAGCCTTAGCGGGTTCGACAGGGGGCAGGACAATGAGCAGTTCTTC.